Detailed here is one TCR beta chain. No antigen is known for it. V lost 3 bases and J lost 0; bases outside the gene matches: 5. This CDR3 contains 16 residues. Germline assignment: CDR1 SGHRS and CDR2 YFSETQ. Until they underwent thyroid surgery, no patient had received any treatment. Original analysis: The study built a papillary thyroid cancer distant-metastasis classifier from CDR3 differences across clinicopathological groups. TCRdb reanalyzed the PCR reads with MiXCR. TCRdb, not the authors, supplied the V and J calls. The sample holds about 19,000 clones, approximately 25% seen once. The sample is drawn from a study of metastatic and nonmetastatic thyroid tumors. Study information: Repertoires from malignant and benign thyroid patients were compared across blood and tumor or nodule tissue.

Findings and limits, study-wide: In both blood and tumor samples, TCR beta diversity was reported significantly higher for malignant than benign nodules.

The sequenced material came from blood. The TCR comes from a male donor with papillary thyroid cancer or a benign thyroid nodule (not recorded which). Some clones in this sample may be carry-over from other donors' samples. This chain links TRBV5-1 with TRBJ2-3, with 9 positions matching TRBD1. The CDR3, as DNA: TGCGCCAGCAGCTCCGGAGACAGGGGGAGCACAGATACGCAGTATTTT. This gives the protein CASSSGDRGSTDTQYF.